This TCR beta chain was sequenced during a study of shared clonotypes between healthy human individuals. This clone was seen a handful of times. Other DNA sequences in this sample translate to the same CDR3. The CDR3 extends over 14 amino acids. Looked up from germline, CDR1 is LNHDA and CDR2 is SQIVND (reference sequence). V dropped 7 bases and J dropped 4 bases, with 16 bases sitting between them. Evenly divided among several immunoSEQ plates was the genomic DNA of each subset. Assay used: immunoSEQ multiplex PCR; TCRdb lists only in-frame clones, some missing. The sample has 550,000 to 850,000 clones, about two thirds seen once; the top ten hold about 1.8%.

The rearrangement uses TRBV19 and TRBJ1-1, with D possibly matching TRBD1 (6 bases). The origin of this receptor is a woman in her 30s in good health. Source material: memory CD4+ T cells sorted from blood. Sample subset: CD45RA-negative fraction. CDR3 sequence reads: CASTSGRGGTEAFF. For the CDR3, the DNA is TGTGCCAGTACATCAGGGAGAGGGGGCACTGAAGCTTTCTTT.